This T cell receptor (beta chain) was sequenced in a study of control samples from healthy donors and cancer patients. The CDR3 is made up of 15 amino acids. Germline V lookup: CDR1 MGHRA, CDR2 YSYEKL. With 1 base removed from V and 7 bases from J, the gap between germline ends came to 11 bases. TCRdb's copy holds only in-frame clones and misses some; the assay was immunoSEQ multiplex PCR. Here the sample spans approximately 85,000 clones, about 89% being singletons. The sequence came from a woman aged 55-70 years in good health. The V gene is TRBV4-1, the J gene TRBJ1-6, with D possibly TRBD1 on 6 matching bases. The sequencing input was blood. In nucleotides, the CDR3 is TGCGCCAGCAGCCAAGGTCCAGGGGAGAATTCACCCCTCCACTTT. Its protein product is CASSQGPGENSPLHF.